This TCR beta chain was documented in a study of radiation and T cells in renal cell carcinoma. Study-wide context: Nephrectomy followed 15 Gy stereotactic body radiation by 4 weeks.

Germline CDR1 and CDR2: ENHRY and SYGVKD. The CDR3 sequence is 15 residues long. V lost 10 bases and J 1 base, leaving 20 bases between the germline ends. The protocol was immunoSEQ multiplex PCR, while the TCRdb copy is restricted to in-frame clones and leaves out a portion. This sample yields 130,000 or so clones, of which 75% to 90% are seen a single time; under 30% belongs to the top ten. The time point here: baseline pretreatment blood. Treatment of the sample: 15 Gy SBRT to primary tumor, nephrectomy 4 weeks later. V usage is TRBV10-3 and J usage is TRBJ2-7; a possible D gene is TRBD1 (5 bases). The sequencing used blood, collected from a patient whose treatment included radiotherapy and nephrectomy. The receptor was isolated from a woman aged 45-65 years with renal cell carcinoma. CDR3 DNA: TGTGCCACGAGTGCCAGGACACTATCGTCCTACGAGCAGTACTTC. It is translated as CATSARTLSSYEQYF.